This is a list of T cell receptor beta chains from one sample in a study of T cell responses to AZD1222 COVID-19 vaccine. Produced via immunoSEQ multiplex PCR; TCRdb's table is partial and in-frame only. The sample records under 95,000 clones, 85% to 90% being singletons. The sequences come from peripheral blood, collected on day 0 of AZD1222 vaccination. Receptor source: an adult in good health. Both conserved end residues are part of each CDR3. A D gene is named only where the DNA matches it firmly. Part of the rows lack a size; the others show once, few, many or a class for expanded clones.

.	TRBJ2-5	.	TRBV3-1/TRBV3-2	TGTGCCAGCAGCCAAGTAAGATTGGAACTAGCCACCGAGACCCAGTACTTC	CASSQVRLELATETQYF
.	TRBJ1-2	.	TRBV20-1	TGCAGTGCTAGAGACCAATTGGGCTACACCTTC	CSARDQLGYTF
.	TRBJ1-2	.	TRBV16	TGTGCCAGCAGCCAATCGAACGGGAACGGCTACACCTTC	CASSQSNGNGYTF
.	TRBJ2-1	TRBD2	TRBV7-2	TGTGCCAGCAGCTTTAACGGGGGGAACTACAATGAGCAGTTCTTC	CASSFNGGNYNEQFF
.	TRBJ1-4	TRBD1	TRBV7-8	TGTGCCAGCAGCTTGGGACAGGGTGGGGTAACTAATGAAAAACTGTTTTTT	CASSLGQGGVTNEKLFF
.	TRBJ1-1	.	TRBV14	TGTGCCAGCAGCACACAGGGGAACACTGAAGCTTTCTTT	CASSTQGNTEAFF
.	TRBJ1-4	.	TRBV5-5	TGTGCCAGCAGCCAAGCCCAGGCCCCGGCCTATGGACTGTTTTTT	CASSQAQAPAYGLFF
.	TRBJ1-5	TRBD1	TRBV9	TGTGCCAGCAGCACGACAGGGTCGGGGGATCAGCCCCAGCATTTT	CASSTTGSGDQPQHF
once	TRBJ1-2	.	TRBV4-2	TGTGCCAGCAGCCAAGATGAAAAGTATGGCTACACCTTC	CASSQDEKYGYTF
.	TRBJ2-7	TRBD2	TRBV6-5	TGTGCCAGCAGGGGGACTAGCGGCTCCTACGAGCAGTACTTC	CASRGTSGSYEQYF
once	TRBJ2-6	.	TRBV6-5	TGTGCCAGCAGTACTGGGGCCAACGTCCTGACTTTC	CASSTGANVLTF
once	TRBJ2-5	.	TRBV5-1	TGCGCCAGCAGCTTGATGGGCCTCCGGGAGACCCAGTACTTC	CASSLMGLRETQYF
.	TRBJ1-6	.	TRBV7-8	TGTGCCAGCAGCCTCGGGCAGGTCCCCCTCCACTTT	CASSLGQVPLHF
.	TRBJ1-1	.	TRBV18	TGTGCCAGCTCACCGGCGTACCAGGTTGAGAACACTGAAGCTTTCTTT	CASSPAYQVENTEAFF
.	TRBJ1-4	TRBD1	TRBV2	TGTGCCAGCAGAGAGGGGGCCGGAGGTTTCGAAAAACTGTTTTTT	CASREGAGGFEKLFF
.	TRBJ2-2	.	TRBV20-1	TGCAGTGCTAGTAAGGCCACCGGGGAGCTGTTTTTT	CSASKATGELFF
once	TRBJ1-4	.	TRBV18	TGTGCCAGCTCACCCGGGGGGGGCTTCAATGAAAAACTGTTTTTT	CASSPGGGFNEKLFF
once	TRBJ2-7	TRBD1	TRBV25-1	TGTGCCAGCAGTGATCCCCGGGACAGGGGTCTCCTCGAGCAGTACTTC	CASSDPRDRGLLEQYF
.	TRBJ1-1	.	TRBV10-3	TGTGCCATCAGCGTCCGGGGACTGACCACTGAAGCTTTCTTT	CAISVRGLTTEAFF
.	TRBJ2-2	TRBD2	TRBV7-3	TGTGCCAGCAGCTTAACAAGGGCGGGGGTTACCGGGGAGCTGTTTTTT	CASSLTRAGVTGELFF
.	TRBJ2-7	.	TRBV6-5	TGTGCCAGCAGTTATGGGGCGGGGGCCCACTCCTACGAGCAGTACTTC	CASSYGAGAHSYEQYF
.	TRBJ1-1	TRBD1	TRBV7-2	TGTGCCAGCAGCTTAATGGCGCAGGGGGCAGGCACTGAAGCTTTCTTT	CASSLMAQGAGTEAFF
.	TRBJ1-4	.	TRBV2	TGTGCCAGCAGTGATCGGTCGGGGGCAACTAATGAAAAACTGTTTTTT	CASSDRSGATNEKLFF
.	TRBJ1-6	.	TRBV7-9	TGTGCCAGCAGCTTACAGGGAGTGATAAATTCACCCCTCCACTTT	CASSLQGVINSPLHF
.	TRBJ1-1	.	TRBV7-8	TGTGCCAGCAGCCCCGCTGGTCGTCTACTAGCTTTCTTT	CASSPAGRLLAFF
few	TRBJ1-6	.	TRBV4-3	TGCGCCAGCAGCCAAGACCGGACAGAATATTCACCCCTCCACTTT	CASSQDRTEYSPLHF
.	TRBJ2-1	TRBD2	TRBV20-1	TGCAGTGCTAATTTCGCCGGGAGGTCGTTCTTC	CSANFAGRSFF
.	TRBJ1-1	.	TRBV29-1	TGCAGCGTTGAAGAAATCACCGGGATAAACACTGAAGCTTTCTTT	CSVEEITGINTEAFF
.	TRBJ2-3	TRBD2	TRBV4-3	TGCGCCAGCAGCCAAGATCTCGCTAGCGGTAGCACAGATACGCAGTATTTT	CASSQDLASGSTDTQYF
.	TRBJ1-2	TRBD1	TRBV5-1	TGCGCCAGCAGCTCCGGACAGGGGTATGGCTACACCTTC	CASSSGQGYGYTF
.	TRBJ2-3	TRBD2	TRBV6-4	TGTGCCAGCAGTTTCAGCGGGGGGGCCGCAGATACGCAGTATTTT	CASSFSGGAADTQYF
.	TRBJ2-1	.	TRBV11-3	TGTGCCAGCAGTATGATAGGAGAAAACAATGAGCAGTTCTTC	CASSMIGENNEQFF
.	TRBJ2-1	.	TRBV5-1	TGCGCCAGCAGCCCCTACGTAGTCGATGAGCAGTTCTTC	CASSPYVVDEQFF
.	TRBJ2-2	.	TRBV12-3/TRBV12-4	TGTGCCAGCAGACGACAGGTCACCGGGGAGCTGTTTTTT	CASRRQVTGELFF
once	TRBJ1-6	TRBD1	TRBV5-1	TGCGCCAGCAGCTGGGACCGGGACAGGGGGTATTCACCCCTCCACTTT	CASSWDRDRGYSPLHF
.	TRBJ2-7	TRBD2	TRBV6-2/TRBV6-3	TGTGCCAGCAGTCCGCTAGCGGGGGGCCTCACCTACGAGCAGTACTTC	CASSPLAGGLTYEQYF
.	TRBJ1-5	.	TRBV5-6	TGTGCCAGCAGTCCCGGGTCCAATCAGCCCCAGCATTTT	CASSPGSNQPQHF